This T cell receptor (beta chain) was sequenced in a study of cytomegalovirus exposure and HLA in healthy donors. General study results and limits: Reports state that TCR beta sequences accurately predicted most subjects' HLA-A and HLA-B alleles.

This clone has a handful of counts. No antigen is known for it. Germline-derived CDR1 and CDR2 are MNHNS and SASEGT. The CDR3 totals 14 residues. V was shortened by 4 bases and J by 6 bases, with 16 bases between the two germline ends. PCR was performed using 60 Vbeta and 13 Jbeta primers. Libraries were prepared by immunoSEQ multiplex PCR; TCRdb keeps only in-frame clonotypes and omits some of them. The table lists around 93,000 clones, 82% of them singletons. Sequenced: PBMCs. The chain links TRBV6-1 to TRBJ2-7; tentatively, D is TRBD2 (5 bases). This receptor was identified in a man aged 50-59 years in good health and CMV-seronegative. CDR3: CASSVSDFPPEQYF. The CDR3 nucleotides read TGTGCCAGCAGTGTTAGCGACTTTCCACCCGAGCAGTACTTC.